The clone carrying this T cell receptor (beta chain) showed up just once. Antigen unknown. TCRdb's copy holds only in-frame clones and misses some; the assay was immunoSEQ multiplex PCR. The table has 16,000 or so clones, roughly 85% seen once; the top ten hold over 40%. The entry originates in a study of CD4 T cells in relation to SARS-CoV-2 and coronaviruses. Turning to the study itself: PBMCs were cultured with antigen for roughly nine days before TCR beta sequencing. Whole-study findings and limits: Samples before the pandemic and after infection were not matched within any donor.

Germline V lookup: CDR1 LNHDA, CDR2 SQIVND (reference sequence). V lost 5 bases and J 6 bases, leaving 7 bases between the germline ends. The length of the CDR3 is 11 residues. The unexposed donors gave CD4+ T cells in 2011-2018, prior to COVID-19. The cells were cultured for about ten days before CD4+ T cells were isolated. This clonotype was obtained from a human donor in good health. The chain combines TRBV19 with TRBJ1-1; D gene uncertain. The sequenced material came from CD4+ T cells from PBMCs, cultured in vitro. In DNA, the CDR3 is TGTGCCAGTAGTTCCCGAGCTGAAGCTTTCTTT. Its translation: CASSSRAEAFF.